This TCR beta chain was documented in a study of CD8 T cells in ankylosing spondylitis. Study outcomes and limitations: Disease-associated clones were reportedly significantly overrepresented in matched ankylosing spondylitis synovial fluid. Apparently characteristic of ankylosing spondylitis blood was a TCR beta motif (roughly eight highly homologous variants).

A word on this clonotype: What it binds is not known.

Molecular-barcoded quantitative 5'-RACE produced these TCR beta libraries. TCRdb ran MiXCR on the 5' RACE reads and lists one entry per CDR3 protein. The sample gives 220,000 or so distinct CDR3 sequences, roughly a tenth of which show up once; about 20% is in the top ten. The CDR3 is 15 amino acids. The J segment lost 6 bases and the V segment lost 7 bases, leaving 11 bases of the junction unmatched. This chain links TRBV12-3 or TRBV12-4 with TRBJ2-2; 7 bases are a match to TRBD1. The receptor was derived from a male donor with ankylosing spondylitis or in good health (not recorded which). Sequencing was performed on blood, either unsorted or a sorted T cell fraction (not recorded which). The CDR3: CASTRTTGKPGELFF. The CDR3 bases are TGTGCCAGCACCCGAACGACAGGGAAACCCGGGGAGCTGTTTTTT.